This T cell receptor beta chain was retrieved from a study of blood T cells in healthy people across ages. With a J-beta primer mix and a sample-barcoded 5' primer, a second PCR ran roughly 7 to 11 cycles. All cDNA molecules were each tagged by a template-switch adaptor with 12 random nucleotides. TCRdb recomputed calls from the 5' RACE reads with MiXCR, one row per CDR3 protein. The sample has 1.5 million to 2 million distinct CDR3 sequences; roughly 52% are singletons. This clonotype was counted a few times. Its matching antigen is unknown. Germline assignment: CDR1 SSHAT and CDR2 FNYEAQ (reference sequence). CDR3 length: 14 residues. Findings and caveats of the study: The fall in TCR beta diversity per million T cells was roughly linear with age. One million T cells yielded diversity estimates that were considered underestimates.

J is TRBJ2-7 and V is TRBV7-7; 7 nucleotides match TRBD2. Sequencing was done on a sample of blood. The sequence was collected from a woman aged 40 to 50 in good health. The CDR3, as DNA: TGTGCTAGCGCCCCGTCGGGGGGTTCTATGGAGCAGTACTTC. Protein sequence: CASAPSGGSMEQYF. Together with reference TRBV7-7 and TRBJ2-7, the CDR3 gives the full variable domain: GAGVSQSPRYKVTKRGQDVTLRCDPISSHATLYWYQQALGQGPEFLTYFNYEAQPDKSGLPSDRFSAERPEGSISTLTIQRTEQRDSAMYRCASAPSGGSMEQYFGPGTRLTVT.